Sequencing of this TCR beta chain was carried out in a study of tumor-infiltrating lymphocytes in primary liver carcinoma. Overall study: The patients comprised men and women between the ages of 30 and 69 years. Spanning 4.2 to 10 cm, the tumors were T1-T3 N0M0. The study's findings and limits: Only about 7-24% of top clones occurred in every one of the five tumor regions.

Reverse transcription of 500 to 650 ng total RNA with a constant-region primer produced TCR beta cDNA. Libraries for TCR beta were built through three nested multiplex PCR rounds, which together made up a slightly modified ARM-PCR procedure. Investigators reported that the first two PCR rounds, at 10 to 11 cycles each, used TRBV1-TRBV30 forward primers with a C-beta reverse primer. Each CDR3 protein gets one entry after TCRdb re-called the multiplex PCR reads with MiXCR. Of more than 95,000 distinct CDR3 sequences in the sample, approximately 80% were seen once. Looked up from germline, CDR1 is SGHNT and CDR2 is YYREEE (reference sequence). The CDR3 extends over 14 amino acids. V gave up 3 bases and J gave up 5 bases, with 12 bases separating them. Each 20-30 mg portion of unsorted bulk tissue served as the source for co-extraction of RNA and DNA. The authors sampled five separate regions per tumor.

In regard to this clonotype: Antigen unknown.

The clonotype was recovered from a man aged 35-49 years with primary liver carcinoma and hepatitis B virus infection. This rearrangement joins TRBV5-4 to TRBJ1-5; the D gene is possibly TRBD1 (5 bases). Sequencing used liver tumor tissue from sampling region 3. Subset of the sample: tumor region T3, left-lateral pole. The CDR3, as DNA: TGTGCCAGCAGCTCTGATGGACAATATCAGCCCCAGCATTTT. Amino acids: CASSSDGQYQPQHF.